The clone carrying this T cell receptor (beta chain) was counted only a few times. Its antigen is unidentified. These data belong to a study of T cell repertoires in cytomegalovirus infection. Study-level information: Signatures in public TCR beta sequences pointed to both CMV infection and matching HLA type. Findings of the study overall: In two of eight donors, the top clonotype was HLA-C-restricted CMV-specific.

The CDR3 covers 15 residues. Germline CDR1 reads MGHRA; CDR2 reads YSYEKL. V shed 8 bases and J 5 bases; nucleotides not matched to a gene: 11. A single record per CDR3 protein comes from TCRdb applying MiXCR to the reads. There are about 85,000 distinct CDR3 sequences in the sample; roughly half occur only once, and approximately 95% lies in the top ten. This clonotype was obtained from a human donor in good health (CMV status not recorded). Some clones in this sample may be carry-over from other donors' samples. The rearrangement joins TRBV4-1 to TRBJ2-5, with TRBD2 matching 10 bases. Sequenced material: CD8+ T cells from cultured PBMCs, taken from culture after CMV antigen stimulation. The CDR3 spells CASAAGGGLGETQYF. The CDR3 DNA reads TGCGCCAGCGCAGCGGGAGGGGGCCTTGGGGAGACCCAGTACTTC.